This entry lists 12 T cell receptor beta chains sequenced from one sample in a study of CD8+CD57+ T cells in acquired aplastic anemia. TCR beta VDJ and CDR3 profiling used genomic DNA as template. TCRdb recomputed calls from the reads with MiXCR, one row per CDR3 protein. The data show 250,000 to 350,000 distinct CDR3 sequences, approximately 57% seen once. The sample taken for sequencing was sorted CD4+, CD8+, or CD8+CD57+ T cells (not recorded which) from PBMCs. These receptors came from a human donor with severe aplastic anemia or a healthy control (not recorded which).

The chain joins TRBV7-2 to TRBJ1-2; 8 bases are shared with TRBD1. Germline lookup yields CDR1 SGHTA and CDR2 FQGNSA. There are 15 residues in the CDR3. The V and J ends lost 6 bases and 5 bases, in that order; junction bases with no gene match: 11. In DNA, the CDR3 is TGTGCCAGCAGTCTGGGACAGGAGTTGGGATATGGCTACACCTTC. Translating gives CASSLGQELGYGYTF. Variable domain in full (rest from reference TRBV7-2 and TRBJ1-2): GAGVSQSPSNKVTEKGKDVELRCDPISGHTALYWYRQSLGQGLEFLIYFQGNSAPDKSGLPSDRFSAERTGGSVSTLTIQRTQQEDSAVYLCASSLGQELGYGYTFGSGTRLTVV.

The rearrangement links TRBV7-8 to TRBJ2-1; D may be TRBD1 or TRBD2 (6 bases each). V dropped 4 bases and J dropped 6 bases, with 10 bases sitting between them. The germline V gene encodes CDR1 SGHVS and CDR2 FQNEAQ. This CDR3 has 13 amino acids. The CDR3 DNA reads TGTGCCAGCAGCTACGGAGGGGGCAATGAGCAGTTCTTC. Translated: CASSYGGGNEQFF.

This chain joins TRBV10-3 and TRBJ1-2; D gene ambiguous. Germline CDR1 is ENHRY and CDR2 is SYGVKD. The CDR3 covers 14 residues. V was pared by 2 bases and J by 6 bases, with 13 bases between. Here the CDR3 reads CAISEVPGPHGYTF. CDR3 DNA sequence: TGTGCCATCAGTGAGGTACCCGGACCTCATGGCTACACCTTC.

This clonotype showed up many times. The chain is built from TRBV6-5 and TRBJ2-5; tentatively, D is TRBD2 (7 bases). CDR3 length equals 12 residues. Germline V lookup: CDR1 MNHEY, CDR2 SVGAGI. V was pared by 8 bases and J by 7 bases, with 14 bases between. The CDR3 spells CASSGGGGTQYF. For the CDR3, the DNA is TGTGCCAGCTCGGGGGGCGGGGGGACCCAGTACTTC.

The chain uses TRBV20-1 and TRBJ1-6; TRBD1 is a possible D gene (6 bases). The CDR3 covers 14 residues. V was trimmed by 6 bases and J by 7 bases, leaving 16 bases between them. Germline CDR1 reads DFQATT; CDR2 reads SNEGSKA (reference sequence). The CDR3: CSAQRGAKNSPLHF. CDR3 bases: TGCAGTGCCCAGCGGGGGGCCAAGAATTCACCCCTCCACTTT.

The chain has TRBV7-9 and TRBJ2-7, with 7 bases identical to TRBD1. Germline values: CDR1 SEHNR, CDR2 FQNEAQ (reference sequence). The CDR3 has 14 residues. The ends lost 3 bases at V and 5 bases at J; junction bases unmatched: 7. The DNA of the CDR3 is TGTGCCAGCAGCTTGTTGCAGGGGGTAAACGAGCAGTACTTC. Its protein product is CASSLLQGVNEQYF.

This clonotype was detected only once. The final CDR3 position lacks the conserved phenylalanine or tryptophan, pointing to a likely read error. No DNA is shown, since the ends of the CDR3 on it are uncertain; the CDR3 is the one TCRdb lists. The rearrangement joins TRBV7-3 to TRBJ1-3. Germline-derived CDR1 and CDR2 are SGHTA and FQGTGA. The length of the CDR3 is 9 amino acids, counting both ends. CDR3 residues: CASSLNSGR.

This sequence joins TRBV10-3 and TRBJ1-3; TRBD1 is a possible D gene (5 bases). Germline CDR1 ENHRY, CDR2 SYGVKD. Trimming left V 5 bases short and J 0 bases short, with 11 bases between. CDR3 length: 15 residues. The CDR3 loop reads CAISPGVDSGNTIYF. The CDR3 DNA sequence: TGTGCCATCAGTCCGGGGGTGGACTCTGGAAACACCATATATTTT.

The chain joins TRBV6-5 to TRBJ2-7; D may match TRBD1 or TRBD2 (5 bases each). The ends were cut back, 5 bases at V and 0 bases at J, with 14 bases in the middle. CDR3 length equals 15 residues. The germline gives CDR1 MNHEY, CDR2 SVGAGI. The CDR3 sequence is CASSPTGTSSYEQYF. For the CDR3, the DNA is TGTGCCAGCAGTCCCACAGGTACTAGCTCCTACGAGCAGTACTTC.

The J gene is TRBJ2-7, the V gene TRBV5-6; TRBD1 might be the D (6 bases). Germline CDR1 SGHDT, CDR2 YYEEEE. This CDR3 comprises 15 residues. Between the trimmed V and J ends, which lost 4 bases and 0 bases, there was a span of 14 bases. Written as DNA, the CDR3 is TGTGCCAGCAGCCAACAGGGTCTGAGCTCCTACGAGCAGTACTTC. It translates to CASSQQGLSSYEQYF.

This CDR3 is CSARSDRGYEQYF. For the CDR3, the DNA is TGCAGTGCTAGAAGTGACAGGGGCTACGAGCAGTACTTC. The chain has TRBV20-1 and TRBJ2-7; 8 nucleotides agree with TRBD1. V was clipped by 2 bases and J by 3 bases; unmatched bases: 3. The CDR3 runs 13 residues. Germline V CDR1 and CDR2: DFQATT, SNEGSKA (reference sequence).

The chain is built from TRBV7-9 and TRBJ2-5; TRBD2 aligns across 11 bases. The V gene's germline CDR1 is SEHNR and CDR2 FQNEAQ (reference sequence). The CDR3 is made up of 15 amino acids. The junction had 6 bases not matched to a gene; V was cut back by 4 bases and J by 5 bases. CDR3 residues: CASSSVLAGDETQYF. DNA for the CDR3: TGTGCCAGCAGCTCGGTACTAGCGGGAGACGAGACCCAGTACTTC.